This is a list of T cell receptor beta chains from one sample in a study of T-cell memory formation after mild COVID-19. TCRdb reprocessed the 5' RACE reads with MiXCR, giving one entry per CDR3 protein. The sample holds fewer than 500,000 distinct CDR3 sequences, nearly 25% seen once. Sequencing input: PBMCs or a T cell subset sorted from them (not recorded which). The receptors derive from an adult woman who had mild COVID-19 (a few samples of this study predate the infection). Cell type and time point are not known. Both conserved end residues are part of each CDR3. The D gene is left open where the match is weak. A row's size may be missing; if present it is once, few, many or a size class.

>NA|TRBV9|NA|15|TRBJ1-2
TGTGCCAGCAGCGTAGCAGTGGGGACTAACTATGGCTACACCTTC
CASSVAVGTNYGYTF
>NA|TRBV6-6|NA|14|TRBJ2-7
TGTGCCAGCAGTTACTCCCGCGTAGAAGTCGAGCAGTACTTC
CASSYSRVEVEQYF
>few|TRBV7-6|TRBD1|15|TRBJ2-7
TGTGCCAGCAGCTTAGTGGCAGGGGGCCGTAACGAGCAGTACTTC
CASSLVAGGRNEQYF
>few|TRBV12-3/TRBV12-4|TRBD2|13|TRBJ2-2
TGTGCCAGCAGGGGACTAGTCACCGGGGAGCTGTTTTTT
CASRGLVTGELFF
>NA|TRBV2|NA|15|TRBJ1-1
TGTGCCAGCAGTAATTGGTTAGGGGGGATGACTGAAGCTTTCTTT
CASSNWLGGMTEAFF
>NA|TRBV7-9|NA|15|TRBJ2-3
TGTGCCAGCAGCCGAGCGACAGGCGGCACAGATACGCAGTATTTT
CASSRATGGTDTQYF
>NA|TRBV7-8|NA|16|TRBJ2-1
TGTGCCAGCAGCTGGACACAGACTAGTCCCGTAGATGAGCAGTTCTTC
CASSWTQTSPVDEQFF
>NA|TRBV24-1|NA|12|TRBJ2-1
TGTGCCACCAGTGCAAGACGAGGGGCGCAGTTCTTC
CATSARRGAQFF
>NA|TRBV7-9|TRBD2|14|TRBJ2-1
TGTGCCAGCAGCTCACGGACTAGCTACAATGAGCAGTTCTTC
CASSSRTSYNEQFF
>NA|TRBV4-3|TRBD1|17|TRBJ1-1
TGCGCCAGCAGCCAAGATCCCTCCTTAACAGGGGATACTGAAGCTTTCTTT
CASSQDPSLTGDTEAFF
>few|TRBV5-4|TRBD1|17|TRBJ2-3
TGTGCCAGCAGCTTCACACCCGGGACAGGGTTAGGGGATACGCAGTATTTT
CASSFTPGTGLGDTQYF
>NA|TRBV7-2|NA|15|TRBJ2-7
TGTGCCAGCAGCTTAGAAGCAGGGGACTACTACGAGCAGTACTTC
CASSLEAGDYYEQYF
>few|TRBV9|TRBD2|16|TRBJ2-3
TGTGCCAGCAGCGCCCGAGGGGCGGGGGAAATGGATACGCAGTATTTT
CASSARGAGEMDTQYF